This TCR beta chain was captured by sequencing in a study of memory CD4+ T cells and cytomegalovirus serostatus. The study, taken as a whole, reports: Of 150 to 200 reported CMV TCRbeta sequences, about 67 were found in memory CD4+ repertoires.

Regarding this clone: Its antigen is not identified.

As processed by the authors: Out-of-frame sequences were removed, leaving around 2,000,000 distinct TCRbeta sequences. This table comes from immunoSEQ multiplex PCR, and its TCRdb copy is limited to in-frame clones, with some not included. That table furnishes V, J and clone size, whereas the DNA furnished D and trimming. The data hold under 75,000 clones, with around three quarters observed a single time. Single viable CD3+CD4+CD8-CD45RO+ cells were sorted as the memory CD4+ T cells. The CDR3 has 17 residues. V lost 2 bases, J lost 4 bases, and 4 bases stayed unmatched. Germline CDR1 is SGDLS and CDR2 is YYNGEE.

The sample consisted of memory CD4+ T cells from blood. The source is an adult in good health and CMV-seronegative. Some clones in this sample may be carry-over from other donors' samples. V gene TRBV9 combines with J gene TRBJ2-2; 14 bases are a match to TRBD2. The CDR3 here is CASSVTSGGASTGELFF. CDR3 sequence (DNA): TGTGCCAGCAGCGTGACTAGCGGGGGGGCCAGCACCGGGGAGCTGTTTTTT. Complete variable domain (other parts from reference TRBV9 and TRBJ2-2): DSGVTQTPKHLITATGQRVTLRCSPRSGDLSVYWYQQSLDQGLQFLIQYYNGEERAKGNILERFSAQQFPDLHSELNLSSLELGDSALYFCASSVTSGGASTGELFFGEGSRLTVL.